The clone carrying this T cell receptor beta chain occurred many times. Its antigen is unknown. One end of the junction fails to match germline, which may point to a read error. CDR1 and CDR2 (germline): SQVTM, ANQGSEA. The CDR3 covers 13 residues. The entry originates in a study of T cell repertoires in cytomegalovirus infection. Whole-study results and caveats: HLA-C-restricted CMV-specific TCR beta clonotypes prevailed in the ex vivo response. Frequencies of public TCR beta families were cumulated, and this identified carriers of CMV plus the relevant HLA.

TCRdb recomputed calls from the reads with MiXCR, one row per CDR3 protein. Of 200,000 to 300,000 distinct CDR3 sequences in the sample, approximately 15% were seen once. Sequenced sample: PBMCs. The source of this sequence is a human donor in good health (CMV status not recorded). Some clones in this sample may be carry-over from other donors' samples. J is TRBJ2-2 and V is TRBV29-1, with 8 nucleotides matching TRBD1. The CDR3 sequence: CSIDRGNTGELFF. The CDR3 nucleotides are TGCAGCATTGACAGGGGGAACACCGGGGAGCTGTTTTTT.